This passage covers 31 T cell receptor beta chains from one sample sequenced in a study of cytomegalovirus exposure and HLA in healthy donors. The PCR was carried out with 60 Vbeta primers and 13 Jbeta primers. Using immunoSEQ multiplex PCR, the repertoire was profiled, and TCRdb retains in-frame clones only, with some absent. This table holds around 84,000 clones. Sequenced material: PBMCs. The source is a man between 25 and 39 years old in good health and CMV-seronegative.

The chain couples TRBV5-1 to TRBJ2-1; D is perhaps TRBD2 (5 bases). V was cut by 0 bases and J by 1 base, with 20 bases left in between. The CDR3 is 19 amino acids. CDR1 SGHRS and CDR2 YFSETQ come from the germline V gene. CDR3 coding DNA: TGCGCCAGCAGCTTGGCGGGGAACCCCAGCGAGACATCCTACAATGAGCAGTTCTTC. Its protein is CASSLAGNPSETSYNEQFF.

This sequence joins TRBV5-4 and TRBJ2-5, with TRBD2 identical over 14 bases. Germline values: CDR1 SGHNT, CDR2 YYREEE (reference sequence). The CDR3 consists of 15 residues. V lost 7 bases and J lost 7; bases outside the gene matches: 9. CDR3 DNA sequence: TGTGCCAGCGGCGGAGGGACTAGCGGGGGTGGGACCCAGTACTTC. This codes for CASGGGTSGGGTQYF.

This chain connects TRBV19 to TRBJ2-1; 11 positions match TRBD2. V was pared by 6 bases and J by 5 bases, with 6 bases of the junction left unmatched. CDR3 length equals 15 residues. Germline CDR1 LNHDA, CDR2 SQIVND (reference sequence). This CDR3 is CASRFSGGANNEQFF. CDR3 DNA sequence: TGTGCCAGTAGGTTTAGCGGGGGGGCAAACAATGAGCAGTTCTTC.

The V and J genes are TRBV7-2 and TRBJ2-1; 7 bases align to TRBD2. With 4 bases clipped from V and 9 bases from J, the junction kept 12 bases outside the gene matches. This CDR3 region has 15 residues. Per the germline V gene, CDR1 is SGHTA and CDR2 is FQGNSA. The CDR3, as DNA: TGTGCCAGCAGCTGGGGGGGGTACTGGACGAGTGAGCAGTTCTTC. Translated: CASSWGGYWTSEQFF.

The V call is TRBV5-6, the J call TRBJ1-1; the match to TRBD1 covers 9 bases. Germline V gene sequence: CDR1 SGHDT, CDR2 YYEEEE. The CDR3 loop spans 14 amino acids. Trimming cost V 4 bases and J 11 bases; bases outside gene matches: 12. The DNA for the CDR3 is TGTGCCAGCAGCCTCATGGGACAGGGTATTGAGGCTTTCTTT. Translated, it gives CASSLMGQGIEAFF.

CDR3: CASSLGPEAFF. DNA of the CDR3: TGTGCCAGCAGCTTGGGGCCTGAAGCTTTCTTT. This rearrangement joins TRBV9 to TRBJ1-1, with D perhaps TRBD1 (5 bases). The CDR3 length is 11 residues. CDR1 and CDR2 from the germline V gene are SGDLS and YYNGEE. V was trimmed by 4 bases and J by 6 bases, leaving 7 bases between them.

In regard to this clone: Different DNA sequences within this sample yield the same CDR3. The chain couples TRBV5-1 to TRBJ2-1; maybe TRBD1 (7 bases). Trimming stripped 3 bases from V and 0 bases from J, with 13 bases between. Germline CDR1 SGHRS, CDR2 YFSETQ. CDR3 size: 16 residues. In DNA, the CDR3 is TGCGCCAGCAGCTGGAGGGCAGGGGGCTCCTACAATGAGCAGTTCTTC. Translated, it gives CASSWRAGGSYNEQFF. The full variable domain, with the rest looked up from reference TRBV5-1 and TRBJ2-1, is KAGVTQTPRYLIKTRGQQVTLSCSPISGHRSVSWYQQTPGQGLQFLFEYFSETQRNKGNFPGRFSGRQFSNSRSEMNVSTLELGDSALYLCASSWRAGGSYNEQFFGPGTRLTVL.

The chain recombines TRBV5-1 with TRBJ2-3; 11 bases line up with TRBD2. This CDR3 comprises 16 residues. Germline V gene sequence: CDR1 SGHRS, CDR2 YFSETQ. With V trimmed by 4 bases and J by 5 bases, 9 bases remained unmatched. The CDR3 coding sequence is TGCGCCAGCAGCCTTCCACTAGCGGGAGAATTAGATACGCAGTATTTT. The encoded protein is CASSLPLAGELDTQYF.

The rearrangement uses TRBV5-6 and TRBJ2-2; 11 bases align to TRBD2. The CDR3 runs 16 residues. V was clipped by 3 bases and J by 3 bases; unmatched bases: 4. The germline CDR1 and CDR2 sequences are SGHDT and YYEEEE. The CDR3 sequence is CASSSLAGGDTGELFF. In nucleotides, the CDR3 is TGTGCCAGCAGCTCATTAGCGGGAGGGGACACCGGGGAGCTGTTTTTT. The full variable domain, in which reference TRBV5-6 and TRBJ2-2 provide the parts outside the CDR3, is DAGVTQSPTHLIKTRGQQVTLRCSPKSGHDTVSWYQQALGQGPQFIFQYYEEEERQRGNFPDRFSGHQFPNYSSELNVNALLLGDSALYLCASSSLAGGDTGELFFGEGSRLTVL.

The chain links TRBV6-6 to TRBJ1-1; TRBD1 is a possible D gene (6 bases). The V end was cut by 6 bases, the J end by 4 bases, with 18 bases between. Per germline, CDR1 MNHNY and CDR2 SVGAGI (reference sequence). The CDR3 is made up of 15 amino acids. The CDR3 region has the DNA TGTGCCAGCAGCCCCCCGGGGGGGCTGATCACTGAAGCTTTCTTT. Translating gives CASSPPGGLITEAFF.

Here the CDR3 reads CASSPSQGQETQYF. Here the CDR3 DNA reads TGTGCCAGCTCACCTTCGCAGGGCCAAGAGACCCAGTACTTC. The genes are TRBV18 and TRBJ2-5; D is possibly TRBD1 (5 bases). The germline gives CDR1 KGHSH, CDR2 LQKENI. The CDR3 is 14 amino acids. V dropped 3 bases and J dropped 1 base, with 9 bases sitting between them. Filled out from reference TRBV18 and TRBJ2-5, the complete variable domain reads NAGVMQNPRHLVRRRGQEARLRCSPMKGHSHVYWYRQLPEEGLKFMVYLQKENIIDESGMPKERFSAEFPKEGPSILRIQQVVRGDSAAYFCASSPSQGQETQYFGPGTRLLVL.

The chain employs TRBV7-6 and TRBJ2-3; TRBD1 might be the D (6 bases). The CDR3 runs 13 residues. Trimming stripped 7 bases from V and 4 bases from J, with 12 bases between. CDR1 SGHVS and CDR2 FNYEAQ come from the germline V gene. CDR3 bases: TGTGCCAGCACCGAAAGGACAGCAGATACGCAGTATTTT. This codes for CASTERTADTQYF.

The V call is TRBV9, the J call TRBJ2-2; D gene uncertain. The CDR3 is 13 amino acids. Germline V gene data show CDR1 as SGDLS and CDR2 as YYNGEE. Trimming cost V 4 bases and J 5 bases, with 9 bases left between them. Here the CDR3 DNA reads TGTGCCAGCAGCAATCCAGCGACCGGGGAGCTGTTTTTT. It translates to CASSNPATGELFF.

V gene TRBV5-6 combines with J gene TRBJ1-1; D is uncertain. This CDR3 spans 13 amino acids. V lost 4 bases and J 1 base, leaving 8 bases between the germline ends. Germline V gene data show CDR1 as SGHDT and CDR2 as YYEEEE. This chain's CDR3 is CASSGFQNTEAFF. Here the CDR3 DNA reads TGTGCCAGCAGCGGCTTTCAGAACACTGAAGCTTTCTTT.

In regard to this clone: Other DNA sequences in this sample translate to the same CDR3. This sequence joins TRBV20-1 and TRBJ2-1; weak D call: TRBD2 (6 bases). Trimming stripped 5 bases from V and 6 bases from J, with 8 bases between. CDR3 length equals 11 residues. The V gene's germline CDR1 is DFQATT and CDR2 SNEGSKA (reference sequence). DNA for the CDR3: TGCAGTGCTTTGGGGGGCAATGAGCAGTTCTTC. This codes for CSALGGNEQFF.

The chain employs TRBV11-2 and TRBJ2-7; 7 nucleotides agree with TRBD2. The length of the CDR3 is 14 residues. The V segment lost 4 bases and the J segment 3 bases; nucleotides outside the gene matches: 6. Germline values: CDR1 SGHAT, CDR2 FQNNGV. For the CDR3, the DNA is TGTGCCAGCAGCTCCGGGACTATCAGCTACGAGCAGTACTTC. Translation: CASSSGTISYEQYF.

The chain has TRBV7-2 and TRBJ2-1, with 10 bases identical to TRBD2. The germline gives CDR1 SGHTA, CDR2 FQGNSA. With V trimmed by 4 bases and J by 10 bases, 16 bases remained unmatched. The CDR3 extends over 17 amino acids. CDR3 residues: CASSSTQRGGHFREQFF. CDR3 DNA: TGTGCCAGCAGCTCCACTCAGCGGGGGGGCCATTTCCGGGAGCAGTTCTTC. Looking up the rest from reference TRBV7-2 and TRBJ2-1 gives the full variable domain: GAGVSQSPSNKVTEKGKDVELRCDPISGHTALYWYRQSLGQGLEFLIYFQGNSAPDKSGLPSDRFSAERTGGSVSTLTIQRTQQEDSAVYLCASSSTQRGGHFREQFFGPGTRLTVL.

The chain recombines TRBV5-1 with TRBJ1-4; 11 nucleotides agree with TRBD1. Germline CDR1 reads SGHRS; CDR2 reads YFSETQ. The V gene end was trimmed by 0 bases and the J gene end by 2 bases; junction bases not matched to a gene: 6. The CDR3 totals 18 residues. The CDR3 nucleotides read TGCGCCAGCAGCTTGGGGACAGGGGGCGGTTGGACTAATGAAAAACTGTTTTTT. Residues: CASSLGTGGGWTNEKLFF.

The J gene is TRBJ2-1, the V gene TRBV7-3, with TRBD1 identical over 8 bases. The CDR3 loop spans 13 amino acids. Germline CDR1 is SGHTA and CDR2 is FQGTGA. The ends lost 8 bases at V and 8 bases at J; junction bases unmatched: 8. As DNA, the CDR3 is TGTGCCAGCGGGCAGGGGGCCCTCGATGAGCAGTTCTTC. Protein: CASGQGALDEQFF.

The genes are TRBV19 and TRBJ2-2, with 9 bases lining up with TRBD1. V shed 5 bases, J shed 7 bases, and the junction held 14 bases outside the gene matches. The CDR3 contains 17 residues. Germline V gives CDR1 LNHDA, CDR2 SQIVND (reference sequence). The CDR3 DNA is TGTGCCAGTAGTTCGGGACCGGGACAGGGATTGAACGGGGAGCTGTTTTTT. Translation gives CASSSGPGQGLNGELFF.

The chain uses TRBV4-3 and TRBJ2-3; D ambiguous. The V and J ends lost 1 base and 2 bases respectively, with 7 bases between them. Germline assignment: CDR1 LGHNA and CDR2 YSLEER. The CDR3 runs 14 residues. The CDR3 loop is CASSQAPSTDTQYF. The CDR3 bases are TGCGCCAGCAGCCAAGCTCCCTCCACAGATACGCAGTATTTT.

Concerning this clone: The identical CDR3 is also encoded by other nucleotide sequences in the sample. The chain links TRBV19 to TRBJ1-2, with TRBD1 as a possible D gene (5 bases). The CDR3 runs to 14 residues. V lost 9 bases and J 8 bases, leaving 22 bases between the germline ends. The germline V gene has CDR1 LNHDA and CDR2 SQIVND (reference sequence). The CDR3 reads CASHPQPGVWGYTF. The CDR3 nucleotides read TGTGCCAGCCACCCCCAGCCGGGGGTTTGGGGCTACACCTTC.

This chain links TRBV18 with TRBJ2-5; TRBD1 matches at 9 bases. The closer fit of TRBJ2-7 to the DNA end suggests the J call may be wrong. Germline CDR1 KGHSH, CDR2 LQKENI. This CDR3 is 15 amino acids long. CDR3 sequence reads: CASSPPGQGSYEQYF. The CDR3 nucleotides are TGTGCCAGCTCACCACCGGGACAGGGATCCTACGAGCAGTACTTC.

V gene TRBV5-1 combines with J gene TRBJ1-2, with 7 positions matching TRBD1. The ends lost 6 bases at V and 1 base at J; junction bases unmatched: 6. Per the germline V gene, CDR1 is SGHRS and CDR2 is YFSETQ. The CDR3 is 14 amino acids. The CDR3 region is CASNRDSHNYGYTF. Written as DNA, the CDR3 is TGCGCCAGCAATAGGGACAGCCATAACTATGGCTACACCTTC.

The chain joins TRBV19 to TRBJ1-2; 7 positions agree with TRBD1. Per germline, CDR1 LNHDA and CDR2 SQIVND (reference sequence). The V segment lost 5 bases and the J segment 6 bases; nucleotides outside the gene matches: 18. The CDR3 contains 17 residues. CDR3 sequence reads: CASSARQGDYFFDGYTF. CDR3 DNA: TGTGCCAGTAGTGCCCGACAGGGAGATTATTTTTTTGATGGCTACACCTTC.

The gene calls are TRBV5-1 and TRBJ2-2; 8 bases are a match to TRBD1. Germline V CDR1 and CDR2: SGHRS, YFSETQ. J was trimmed by 6 bases and V by 2 bases; bases with no gene match: 6. The CDR3 has 15 residues. The CDR3 nucleotides read TGCGCCAGCAGCTTTTGGCAGGGGGCTTCCGGGGAGCTGTTTTTT. Translated: CASSFWQGASGELFF.

The CDR3 DNA reads TGTGCCAGTAGTCCTCAGGCGACGATTAATGAAAAACTGTTTTTT. It encodes CASSPQATINEKLFF. The chain joins TRBV19 to TRBJ1-4; D uncertain. CDR3 length: 15 residues. Between the trimmed V and J ends, which lost 5 bases and 4 bases, there was a span of 14 bases. The V gene's germline CDR1 is LNHDA and CDR2 SQIVND (reference sequence).

The V gene is TRBV6-5, the J gene TRBJ2-7; the D gene is possibly TRBD1 (6 bases). Germline loops: CDR1 MNHEY, CDR2 SVGAGI. This CDR3 has 14 amino acids. Between the trimmed V and J ends, which lost 6 bases and 3 bases, there was a span of 15 bases. CDR3 amino acids: CASSHRDNSYEQYF. DNA for the CDR3: TGTGCCAGCAGCCACCGGGACAATAGCTACGAGCAGTACTTC.

Concerning this clone: Different DNA sequences within this sample yield the same CDR3. This chain links TRBV5-1 with TRBJ2-5; the D gene is possibly TRBD1 (5 bases). The CDR3 spans 14 residues. The ends were cut back, 0 bases at V and 4 bases at J, with 10 bases in the middle. From germline, CDR1 is SGHRS and CDR2 YFSETQ. CDR3 DNA sequence: TGCGCCAGCAGCTTGGGCCAGGGCGGAGAGACCCAGTACTTC. Encoded protein: CASSLGQGGETQYF.

The chain recombines TRBV6-5 with TRBJ2-1, with D possibly being TRBD2 (6 bases). The length of the CDR3 is 13 residues. Germline CDR1 and CDR2: MNHEY and SVGAGI. V lost 5 bases and J 9 bases, leaving 14 bases between the germline ends. The CDR3 region is CASSPQDGGEQFF. CDR3 coding DNA: TGTGCCAGCAGTCCCCAGGACGGGGGTGAGCAGTTCTTC.

This chain connects TRBV4-3 to TRBJ1-5; D unresolved. In germline, CDR1 is LGHNA, CDR2 YSLEER. Trimming removed 0 bases at V and 3 bases at J, with 3 bases between. This CDR3 spans 13 amino acids. CDR3 region: CASSQEANQPQHF. Here the CDR3 DNA reads TGCGCCAGCAGCCAAGAGGCCAATCAGCCCCAGCATTTT.